The clone carrying this TCR beta chain was seen a handful of times. Its antigen is as yet unknown. The sample is drawn from a study of T cells after yellow fever vaccination. Study-wide context: Those fractions that held only low numbers of cells were prepared using the SMART-Seq v4 Ultra Low Input RNA kit.

Researchers made TCR cDNA using 5'RACE template switching, and this step added a universal primer site and UMIs. TCRdb independently ran MiXCR on the 5' RACE reads; one entry per CDR3 protein. Of 95,000 to 150,000 distinct CDR3 sequences in the sample, 13% to 15% were seen once. Findings of the study overall: After the booster, 96% of CD4 and roughly nine tenths of CD8 primary-response clones were re-detected.

The sequence came from a man younger than 35 who received the YFV17D yellow fever vaccine. The specimen was CD8+ T cells sorted from PBMCs, collected 5 days after the yellow fever booster vaccination.

The CDR3 nucleotides are TGTGCCAGCAGCCCACGACGGGTAAACACTGAAGCTTTCTTT. Its translation is CASSPRRVNTEAFF. The rearrangement joins TRBV7-9 to TRBJ1-1; D ambiguous. The CDR3 is 14 residues long. Trimming cost V 5 bases and J 2 bases, with 12 bases left between them. The germline gives CDR1 SEHNR, CDR2 FQNEAQ (reference sequence).